This TCR beta chain was obtained from a study of blood T cell repertoires in COVID-19. On the study more broadly: Researchers got acute and convalescent COVID-19 samples from the United States, Italy and Spain. In each case, the material was cDNA or gDNA derived from T cells, B-cell-depleted T cells, or PBMCs.

The germline gives CDR1 ENHRY, CDR2 SYGVKD. V was clipped by 10 bases and J by 0 bases; unmatched bases: 9. The CDR3 loop spans 16 amino acids. Original processing notes: The assay estimated nucleated cells by amplifying reference gene primers. TCRdb's copy holds only in-frame clones and misses some; the assay was immunoSEQ multiplex PCR. D and trimming were read from the DNA, whereas the V and J calls and clone size are those reported in that table. The sample includes 180,000 or so clones, roughly 85% of them seen just once. The chain has TRBV10-3 and TRBJ2-6, with TRBD1 matching 7 bases. This receptor was taken from a human donor with active or convalescent COVID-19. The donor label of this sample is uncertain. The material sequenced was peripheral blood. CDR3 amino acids: CANLGQAASGANVLTF. CDR3 nucleotide sequence: TGTGCCAACTTAGGACAGGCGGCCTCTGGGGCCAACGTCCTGACTTTC.